The 29 T cell receptor beta chains listed next were all sequenced from one sample in a study of human T cells and chemical hapten exposure. TCRdb fed the RACE reads into MiXCR, producing one record per CDR3 protein. The sample shows more than 250,000 distinct CDR3 sequences, roughly 8.9% of them seen only once. The time point was: pre-sensitization, week 0. Described treatment: therapeutic diphenylcyclopropenone sensitization with weekly scalp DPC. Sequences were derived from whole blood, sampled in connection with sensitization to the hapten diphenylcyclopropenone (DPC). Source of these receptors: a woman aged 40 to 50 with alopecia areata. Some clones in this sample may be carry-over from other donors' samples.

This clonotype was seen only a few times. The V and J genes are TRBV10-3 and TRBJ2-7; 8 bases match TRBD1. The junction had 13 bases not matched to a gene; V was cut back by 3 bases and J by 6 bases. This CDR3 has 16 residues. Germline V gene lookup returns CDR1 ENHRY and CDR2 SYGVKD. In DNA, the CDR3 is TGTGCCATCAGTGATACCCGGGACAGGACCGTATCCGAGCAGTACTTC. Translating it yields CAISDTRDRTVSEQYF.

This clonotype was seen ten or more times. The V and J genes are TRBV7-9 and TRBJ2-3, with TRBD2 matching 12 bases. This CDR3 spans 18 amino acids. The germline V gene has CDR1 SEHNR and CDR2 FQNEAQ (reference sequence). V gave up 5 bases and J gave up 3 bases; unmatched junction bases: 12. The CDR3 DNA is TGTGCCAGCAGCCCGAAACGACTAGCGGGAGTCTGGACAGATACGCAGTATTTT. This encodes CASSPKRLAGVWTDTQYF. The full variable domain, its missing parts supplied by reference TRBV7-9 and TRBJ2-3, is DTGVSQNPRHKITKRGQNVTFRCDPISEHNRLYWYRQTLGQGPEFLTYFQNEAQLEKSRLLSDRFSAERPKGSFSTLEIQRTEQGDSAMYLCASSPKRLAGVWTDTQYFGPGTRLTVL.

This chain connects TRBV6-6 to TRBJ1-2; 7 nucleotides match TRBD1. The CDR3 runs to 14 residues. The germline V gene encodes CDR1 MNHNY and CDR2 SVGAGI (reference sequence). J lost 0 bases, V lost 2 bases, and 0 bases had no gene match. The CDR3 reads CASSYQGANYGYTF. The CDR3 DNA sequence: TGTGCCAGCAGTTACCAGGGGGCTAACTATGGCTACACCTTC.

The J gene is TRBJ2-7, the V gene TRBV12-3 or TRBV12-4; either TRBD1 or TRBD2 may fit D (5 bases each). The CDR3 runs 12 residues. Deletions cut 5 bases from V and 6 bases from J, with 11 bases between. CDR3 sequence (DNA): TGTGCCAGCAGTCCCGGGACCGCCGAGCAGTACTTC. As protein: CASSPGTAEQYF.

The chain links TRBV6-2 or TRBV6-3 to TRBJ1-5, with a tentative D call TRBD1 (6 bases). V dropped 10 bases and J dropped 7 bases, with 20 bases sitting between them. CDR3 length: 14 residues. Germline CDR1 and CDR2: MNHEY and SVGEGT. The CDR3 reads CAIGYDRGGQPQHF. The CDR3 bases are TGTGCCATCGGTTATGACAGAGGGGGGCAGCCCCAGCATTTT.

About this clonotype: At one boundary the junction diverges from the germline segment, which might be a read error. V gene TRBV24-1 combines with J gene TRBJ2-2; 12 nucleotides match TRBD1. This CDR3 is 16 amino acids long. The V gene's germline CDR1 is KGHDR and CDR2 SFDVKD. The CDR3 loop reads CASSRQGQGATGELFF. In DNA form, the CDR3 reads TGTGCCTCCAGTCGACAGGGACAGGGGGCAACCGGGGAGCTGTTTTTT.

The rearrangement uses TRBV5-1 and TRBJ2-1, with D possibly being TRBD1 or TRBD2 (5 bases each). This CDR3 region has 15 residues. The V end lost 1 base, the J end lost 1 base, and 9 bases lay between the germline ends. Germline CDR1 is SGHRS and CDR2 is YFSETQ. CDR3 nucleotides: TGCGCCAGCAGCTTGCTGGGGGAGTCCTACAATGAGCAGTTCTTC. This sequence encodes CASSLLGESYNEQFF.

Sample share makes this clonotype medium-sized. The chain uses TRBV9 and TRBJ2-7; 9 nucleotides align to TRBD2. The CDR3 has 15 amino acids. V was pared by 3 bases and J by 4 bases, with 8 bases of the junction left unmatched. The germline CDR1 and CDR2 sequences are SGDLS and YYNGEE. The CDR3 loop reads CASSADSGRTYEQYF. As DNA, the CDR3 is TGTGCCAGCAGCGCGGACAGCGGGAGGACTTACGAGCAGTACTTC.

This clonotype has only a few counts. The rearrangement joins TRBV10-3 to TRBJ2-1; D gene uncertain. Trimming left V 6 bases short and J 0 bases short, with 6 bases between. In germline, CDR1 is ENHRY, CDR2 SYGVKD. The CDR3 is 13 amino acids. CDR3 sequence reads: CAISQGSYNEQFF. As DNA, the CDR3 is TGTGCCATCAGCCAAGGCTCCTACAATGAGCAGTTCTTC.

This clonotype was counted only a few times. The rearrangement joins TRBV5-5 to TRBJ1-2; perhaps TRBD1 as D (6 bases). Per germline, CDR1 SGHKS and CDR2 YYEKEE (reference sequence). There are 13 residues in the CDR3. Trimming pared 0 bases from V and 6 bases from J, leaving 9 bases between. As DNA, the CDR3 is TGTGCCAGCAGCTTGGAACAGGGAGATGGCTACACCTTC. Its protein product is CASSLEQGDGYTF.

This clonotype was seen more than once but under ten times. The CDR3 loop is CSALRAGANVLTF. The CDR3 bases are TGCAGTGCTCTCAGGGCTGGGGCCAACGTCCTGACTTTC. V is TRBV20-1 and J is TRBJ2-6, with D perhaps matching TRBD1 (5 bases). The CDR3 covers 13 residues. CDR1 and CDR2 from the germline V gene are DFQATT and SNEGSKA (reference sequence). Trimming cost V 5 bases and J 2 bases, with 7 bases left between them.

This clonotype was seen more than once but under ten times. The chain employs TRBV20-1 and TRBJ2-2; 7 bases are shared with TRBD2. Germline CDR1 is DFQATT and CDR2 is SNEGSKA (reference sequence). The trim removed 0 bases at V and 6 bases at J, leaving 1 base unmatched. This CDR3 has 13 amino acids. CDR3 loop: CSARDRGAGELFF. CDR3 nucleotide sequence: TGCAGTGCTAGAGATCGGGGGGCCGGGGAGCTGTTTTTT.

The V and J genes are TRBV12-3 or TRBV12-4 and TRBJ1-5, with 7 positions matching TRBD1. This CDR3 spans 15 amino acids. V shed 5 bases, J shed 1 base, and the junction held 5 bases outside the gene matches. The CDR3 DNA sequence: TGTGCCAGCAGTACAGGGGTCCTCAGCAATCAGCCCCAGCATTTT. It translates to CASSTGVLSNQPQHF.

This clonotype was detected many times. The chain couples TRBV28 to TRBJ2-1; possible D gene TRBD2, 6 bases. Per germline, CDR1 MDHEN and CDR2 SYDVKM. With 6 bases removed from V and 4 bases from J, the gap between germline ends came to 13 bases. The CDR3 spans 14 residues. The CDR3 loop reads CASSLLAAYNEQFF. CDR3 sequence (DNA): TGTGCCAGCAGCTTACTAGCCGCATACAATGAGCAGTTCTTC.

The chain recombines TRBV7-2 with TRBJ2-1; D remains ambiguous. CDR1 and CDR2 from the germline V gene are SGHTA and FQGNSA. V lost 5 bases and J 8 bases, leaving 13 bases between the germline ends. This CDR3 has 13 amino acids. CDR3 DNA: TGTGCCAGCAGCAACCGGGTTATCGATGAGCAGTTCTTC. It encodes CASSNRVIDEQFF.

This clonotype showed up many times. The chain employs TRBV20-1 and TRBJ1-2; 7 bases map to TRBD1. Germline CDR1 DFQATT, CDR2 SNEGSKA (reference sequence). Trimming removed 0 bases from V and 6 bases from J; junction bases left unmatched: 7. The CDR3 covers 14 residues. CDR3 nucleotide sequence: TGCAGTGCTAGAGAAGCCAGGGGGACGGATGGCTACACCTTC. It yields the protein CSAREARGTDGYTF.

This clonotype was seen at least ten times. The rearrangement joins TRBV4-3 to TRBJ2-5; no definite D call. The CDR3 extends over 13 amino acids. CDR1 and CDR2 from the germline V gene are LGHNA and YSLEER. Trimming pared 0 bases from V and 5 bases from J, leaving 7 bases between. The CDR3 DNA is TGCGCCAGCAGCCAAGAGGGTTGGGAGACCCAGTACTTC. This sequence encodes CASSQEGWETQYF.

This clonotype was counted a few times. The gene calls are TRBV6-5 and TRBJ2-7; 10 nucleotides agree with TRBD1. The CDR3 extends over 17 amino acids. Germline CDR1 reads MNHEY; CDR2 reads SVGAGI. V lost 2 bases and J lost 1; bases outside the gene matches: 8. CDR3 bases: TGTGCCAGCAGTTACGATGGGACAGGGGCCCGATCCTACGAGCAGTACTTC. Translation gives CASSYDGTGARSYEQYF.

This clonotype was picked up a small number of times. The chain uses TRBV5-5 and TRBJ2-7; 7 bases line up with TRBD2. Germline loops: CDR1 SGHKS, CDR2 YYEKEE (reference sequence). V trimming: 4 bases; J trimming: 4 bases; junction bases outside the gene matches: 11. This CDR3 has 15 amino acids. The CDR3 nucleotides are TGTGCCAGCAGCCTGAACGTGGGCGGGAGTTACGAGCAGTACTTC. This codes for CASSLNVGGSYEQYF.

This clonotype turned up a few times. This chain joins TRBV29-1 and TRBJ2-5; a weak D match, TRBD2 (5 bases). CDR3 length: 15 amino acids. From germline, CDR1 is SQVTM and CDR2 ANQGSEA. V gave up 1 base and J gave up 1 base, with 13 bases separating them. The chain's CDR3 is CSVEAWGVSQETQYF. Written as DNA, the CDR3 is TGCAGCGTTGAAGCGTGGGGAGTAAGCCAAGAGACCCAGTACTTC.

The sample holds many counts of this clonotype. The gene calls are TRBV29-1 and TRBJ1-1; unclear D gene. The V end lost 7 bases, the J end lost 1 base, and 4 bases lay between the germline ends. The CDR3 runs 10 residues. Germline CDR1 reads SQVTM; CDR2 reads ANQGSEA. The chain's CDR3 is CSAGNTEAFF. DNA of the CDR3: TGCAGCGCTGGGAACACTGAAGCTTTCTTT.

This clonotype was recorded a few times. This chain links TRBV7-9 with TRBJ2-7; D not resolved. V lost 5 bases and J lost 3, with 11 bases in between. The CDR3 is 13 residues long. Germline V lookup: CDR1 SEHNR, CDR2 FQNEAQ (reference sequence). CDR3 sequence reads: CASSAGTFYEQYF. CDR3 bases: TGTGCCAGCAGCGCAGGAACCTTCTACGAGCAGTACTTC. The variable domain in full, completed from reference TRBV7-9 and TRBJ2-7, reads DTGVSQNPRHKITKRGQNVTFRCDPISEHNRLYWYRQTLGQGPEFLTYFQNEAQLEKSRLLSDRFSAERPKGSFSTLEIQRTEQGDSAMYLCASSAGTFYEQYFGPGTRLTVT.

The V call is TRBV20-1, the J call TRBJ2-3, with 7 positions matching TRBD1. The germline CDR1 and CDR2 sequences are DFQATT and SNEGSKA (reference sequence). This CDR3 contains 11 residues. CDR3 DNA sequence: TGCAGCGGACAGGGCACAGATACGCAGTATTTT. The encoded protein is CSGQGTDTQYF.

There are a few counts of this clonotype. V is TRBV4-3 and J is TRBJ2-1; D gene ambiguous. CDR1 is LGHNA, CDR2 YSLEER, per germline. Trimming took 1 base from V and 2 from J, leaving 9 bases between them. The CDR3 runs 15 residues. CDR3 DNA: TGCGCCAGCAGCCAAGGGGGAAGGGCCTACAATGAGCAGTTCTTC. Its protein product is CASSQGGRAYNEQFF.

The chain recombines TRBV21-1 with TRBJ2-2; TRBD2 reflects the table's D call only, with no check against the DNA. TRBV21-1 is termed a pseudogene. The CDR3 is 18 residues long. This chain's CDR3 is CASRKGGVAGGQGGELFF. DNA for the CDR3: TGTGCCAGCAGAAAAGGAGGAGTAGCGGGAGGGCAAGGCGGGGAGCTGTTTTTT.

This clonotype was detected once. The chain combines TRBV27 with TRBJ2-7, with 7 bases that match TRBD2. The CDR3 totals 15 residues. Germline CDR1 and CDR2: MNHEY and SMNVEV (reference sequence). J was trimmed by 4 bases and V by 3 bases; bases with no gene match: 9. As DNA, the CDR3 is TGTGCCAGCAGTTTTTCGGGACTATACCCGTACGAGCAGTACTTC. Translated, it gives CASSFSGLYPYEQYF.

The V gene is TRBV6-5, the J gene TRBJ2-4; tentatively, D is TRBD1 or TRBD2 (6 bases each). Germline values: CDR1 MNHEY, CDR2 SVGAGI. This CDR3 is 15 amino acids long. The ends were cut back, 6 bases at V and 8 bases at J, with 20 bases in the middle. The CDR3 loop reads CASRRRGGPEDIQYF. The CDR3 DNA is TGTGCCAGCAGACGTAGAGGGGGGCCGGAGGACATTCAGTACTTC.

Only a few counts were recorded for this clonotype. The chain joins TRBV6-2 or TRBV6-3 to TRBJ2-1, with D tentatively TRBD1 or TRBD2 (5 bases each). The CDR3 is 14 residues long. Germline V gives CDR1 MNHEY, CDR2 SVGEGT. The V end was cut by 7 bases, the J end by 9 bases, with 19 bases between. CDR3 residues: CASTHGAPAGEQFF. The CDR3 coding sequence is TGTGCCAGCACCCACGGGGCCCCGGCCGGTGAGCAGTTCTTC.

V is TRBV27 and J is TRBJ2-3; D unclear. With 5 bases removed from V and 10 bases from J, the gap between germline ends came to 16 bases. This CDR3 region has 13 residues. Germline V lookup: CDR1 MNHEY, CDR2 SMNVEV (reference sequence). CDR3 sequence reads: CASSVGPPMAQYF. CDR3 DNA: TGTGCCAGCAGTGTCGGGCCGCCAATGGCGCAGTATTTT.